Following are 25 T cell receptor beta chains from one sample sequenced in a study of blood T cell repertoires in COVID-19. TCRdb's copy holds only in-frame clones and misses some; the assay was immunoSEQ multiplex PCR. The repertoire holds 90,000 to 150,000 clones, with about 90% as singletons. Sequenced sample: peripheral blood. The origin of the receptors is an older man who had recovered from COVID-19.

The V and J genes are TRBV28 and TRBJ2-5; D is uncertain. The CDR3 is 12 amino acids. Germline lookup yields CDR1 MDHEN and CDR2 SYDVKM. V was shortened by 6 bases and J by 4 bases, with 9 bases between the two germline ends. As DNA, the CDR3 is TGTGCCAGCAGCCCGCAGTTAGAGACCCAGTACTTC. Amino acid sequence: CASSPQLETQYF.

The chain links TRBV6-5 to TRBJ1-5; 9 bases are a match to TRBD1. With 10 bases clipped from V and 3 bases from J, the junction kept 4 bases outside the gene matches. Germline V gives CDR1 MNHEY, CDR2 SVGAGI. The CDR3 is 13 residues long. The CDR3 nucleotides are TGTGCCACAGGGACAGGGCACAATCAGCCCCAGCATTTT. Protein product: CATGTGHNQPQHF.

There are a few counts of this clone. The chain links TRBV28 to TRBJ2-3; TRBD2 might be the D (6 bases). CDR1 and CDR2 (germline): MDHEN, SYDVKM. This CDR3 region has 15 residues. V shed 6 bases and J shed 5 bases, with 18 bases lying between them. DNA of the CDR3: TGTGCCAGCAGCCGGGTGGGGGGAGGAGGAGATACGCAGTATTTT. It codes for CASSRVGGGGDTQYF.

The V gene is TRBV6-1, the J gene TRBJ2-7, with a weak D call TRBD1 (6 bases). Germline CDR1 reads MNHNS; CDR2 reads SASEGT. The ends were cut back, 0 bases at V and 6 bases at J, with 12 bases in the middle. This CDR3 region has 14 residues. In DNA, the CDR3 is TGTGCCAGCAGTGAAGCCATCAGGGGTGGCGAGCAGTACTTC. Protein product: CASSEAIRGGEQYF.

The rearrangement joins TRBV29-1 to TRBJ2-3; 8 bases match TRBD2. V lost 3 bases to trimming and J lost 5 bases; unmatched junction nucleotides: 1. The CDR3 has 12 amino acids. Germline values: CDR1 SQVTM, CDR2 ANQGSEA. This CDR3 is CSVDREGDTQYF. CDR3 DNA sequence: TGCAGCGTTGACCGGGAGGGAGATACGCAGTATTTT.

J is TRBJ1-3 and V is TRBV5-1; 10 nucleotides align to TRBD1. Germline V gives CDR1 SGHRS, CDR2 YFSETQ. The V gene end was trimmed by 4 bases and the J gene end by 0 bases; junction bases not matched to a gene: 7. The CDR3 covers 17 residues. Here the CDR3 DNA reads TGCGCCAGCAGCCCTGGGACAGGGGATAGCTCTGGAAACACCATATATTTT. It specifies CASSPGTGDSSGNTIYF. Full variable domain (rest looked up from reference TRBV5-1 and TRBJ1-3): KAGVTQTPRYLIKTRGQQVTLSCSPISGHRSVSWYQQTPGQGLQFLFEYFSETQRNKGNFPGRFSGRQFSNSRSEMNVSTLELGDSALYLCASSPGTGDSSGNTIYFGEGSWLTVV.

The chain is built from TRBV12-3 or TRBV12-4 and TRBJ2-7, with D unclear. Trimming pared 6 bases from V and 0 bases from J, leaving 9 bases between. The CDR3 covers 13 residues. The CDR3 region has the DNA TGTGCCAGCAGGCGATCCCCCTCCTACGAGCAGTACTTC. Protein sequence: CASRRSPSYEQYF.

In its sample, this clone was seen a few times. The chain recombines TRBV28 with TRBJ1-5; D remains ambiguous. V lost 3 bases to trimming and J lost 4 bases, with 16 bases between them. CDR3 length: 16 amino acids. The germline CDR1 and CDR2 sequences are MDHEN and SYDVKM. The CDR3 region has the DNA TGTGCCAGCAGTTTGGGTCAAACGAGGCTTAATCAGCCCCAGCATTTT. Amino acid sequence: CASSLGQTRLNQPQHF.

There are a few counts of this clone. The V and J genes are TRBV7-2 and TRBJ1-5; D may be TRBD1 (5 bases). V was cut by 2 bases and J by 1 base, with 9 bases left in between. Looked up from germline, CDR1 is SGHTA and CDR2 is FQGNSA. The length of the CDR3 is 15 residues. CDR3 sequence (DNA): TGTGCCAGCAGCTTAACCCCAGGGAGCAATCAGCCCCAGCATTTT. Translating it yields CASSLTPGSNQPQHF.

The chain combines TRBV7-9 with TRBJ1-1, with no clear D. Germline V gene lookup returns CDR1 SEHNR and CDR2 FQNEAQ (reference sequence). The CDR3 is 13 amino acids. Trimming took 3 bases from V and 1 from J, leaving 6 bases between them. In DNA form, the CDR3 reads TGTGCCAGCAGCTTTTGGGCGAACACTGAAGCTTTCTTT. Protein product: CASSFWANTEAFF.

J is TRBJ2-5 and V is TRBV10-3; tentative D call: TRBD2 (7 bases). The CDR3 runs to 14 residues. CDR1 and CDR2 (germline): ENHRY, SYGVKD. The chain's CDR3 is CASCEGGNRETQYF. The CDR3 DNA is TGTGCTAGCTGCGAGGGGGGGAATCGGGAGACCCAGTACTTC.

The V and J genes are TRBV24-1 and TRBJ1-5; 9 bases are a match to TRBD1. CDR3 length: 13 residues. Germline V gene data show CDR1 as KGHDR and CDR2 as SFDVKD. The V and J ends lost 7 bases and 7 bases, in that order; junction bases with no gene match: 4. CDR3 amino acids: CATSGTGSQPQHF. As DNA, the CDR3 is TGTGCCACCAGCGGGACAGGGAGCCAGCCCCAGCATTTT.

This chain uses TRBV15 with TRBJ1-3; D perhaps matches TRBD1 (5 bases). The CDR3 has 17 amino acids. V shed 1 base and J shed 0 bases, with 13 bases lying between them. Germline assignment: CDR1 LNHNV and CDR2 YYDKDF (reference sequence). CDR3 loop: CATSRVKGSLSGNTIYF. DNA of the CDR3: TGTGCCACCAGCAGAGTAAAGGGGTCCCTCTCTGGAAACACCATATATTTT.

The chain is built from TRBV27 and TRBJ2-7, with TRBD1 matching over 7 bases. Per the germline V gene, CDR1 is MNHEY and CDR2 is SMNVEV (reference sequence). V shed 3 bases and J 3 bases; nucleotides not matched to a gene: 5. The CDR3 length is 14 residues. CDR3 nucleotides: TGTGCCAGCAGTTTCGGGGACAGAGACTACGAGCAGTACTTC. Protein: CASSFGDRDYEQYF.

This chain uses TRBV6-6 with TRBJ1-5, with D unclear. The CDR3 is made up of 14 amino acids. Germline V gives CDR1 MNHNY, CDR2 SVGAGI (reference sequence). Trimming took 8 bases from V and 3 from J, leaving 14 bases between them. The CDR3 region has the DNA TGTGCCAGCGGTATGCGGCAGAACAATCAGCCCCAGCATTTT. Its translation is CASGMRQNNQPQHF.

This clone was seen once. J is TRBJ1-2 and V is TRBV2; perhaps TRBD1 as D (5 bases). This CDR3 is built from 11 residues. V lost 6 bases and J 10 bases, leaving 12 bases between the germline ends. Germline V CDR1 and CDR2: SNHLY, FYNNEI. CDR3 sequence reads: CASRTQGTYTF. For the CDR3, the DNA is TGTGCCAGCAGGACGCAGGGCACCTACACCTTC. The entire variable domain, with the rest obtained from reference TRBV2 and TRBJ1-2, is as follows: EPEVTQTPSHQVTQMGQEVILRCVPISNHLYFYWYRQILGQKVEFLVSFYNNEISEKSEIFDDQFSVERPDGSNFTLKIRSTKLEDSAMYFCASRTQGTYTFGSGTRLTVV.

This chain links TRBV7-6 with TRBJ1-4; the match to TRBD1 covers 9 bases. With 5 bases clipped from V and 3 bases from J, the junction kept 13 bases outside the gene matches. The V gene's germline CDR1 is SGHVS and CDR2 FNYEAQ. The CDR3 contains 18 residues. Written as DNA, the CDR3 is TGTGCCAGCAGCCGCGTACAGGGGGCGCCCGCCGCTAATGAAAAACTGTTTTTT. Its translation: CASSRVQGAPAANEKLFF.

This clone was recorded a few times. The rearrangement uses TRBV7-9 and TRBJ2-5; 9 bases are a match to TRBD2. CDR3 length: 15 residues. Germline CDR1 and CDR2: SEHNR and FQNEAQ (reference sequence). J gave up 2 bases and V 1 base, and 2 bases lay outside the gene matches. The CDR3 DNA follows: TGTGCCAGCAGCTTAGGACTAGCGGTACAAGAGACCCAGTACTTC. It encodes CASSLGLAVQETQYF.

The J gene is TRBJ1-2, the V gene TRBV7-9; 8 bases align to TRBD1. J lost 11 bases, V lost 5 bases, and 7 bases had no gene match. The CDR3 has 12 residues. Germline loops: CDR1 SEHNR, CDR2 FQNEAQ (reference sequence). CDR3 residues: CASSGRTGRYTF. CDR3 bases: TGTGCCAGCAGCGGAAGGACAGGGAGGTACACCTTC. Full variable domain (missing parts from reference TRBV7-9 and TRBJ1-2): DTGVSQNPRHKITKRGQNVTFRCDPISEHNRLYWYRQTLGQGPEFLTYFQNEAQLEKSRLLSDRFSAERPKGSFSTLEIQRTEQGDSAMYLCASSGRTGRYTFGSGTRLTVV.

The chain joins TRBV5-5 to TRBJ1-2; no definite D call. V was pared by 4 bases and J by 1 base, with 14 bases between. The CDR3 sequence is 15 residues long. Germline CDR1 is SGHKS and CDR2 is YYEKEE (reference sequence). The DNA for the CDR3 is TGTGCCAGCAGCCTGGAAGGAGTTAATAACTATGGCTACACCTTC. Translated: CASSLEGVNNYGYTF.

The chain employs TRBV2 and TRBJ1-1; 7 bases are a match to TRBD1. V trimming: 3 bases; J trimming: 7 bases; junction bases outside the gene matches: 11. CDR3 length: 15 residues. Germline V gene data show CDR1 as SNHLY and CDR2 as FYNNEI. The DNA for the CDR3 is TGTGCCAGCAGTGATAACAGGGGATTAGAGGATGAAGCTTTCTTT. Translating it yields CASSDNRGLEDEAFF.

The CDR3 region has the DNA TGTGCCAGCAGAACGGACAGGGAAGCTAACTATGGCTACACCTTC. It is translated as CASRTDREANYGYTF. The chain couples TRBV28 to TRBJ1-2; 8 nucleotides line up with TRBD1. The germline V gene encodes CDR1 MDHEN and CDR2 SYDVKM. The junction had 6 bases not matched to a gene; V was cut back by 6 bases and J by 0 bases. The CDR3 spans 15 residues.

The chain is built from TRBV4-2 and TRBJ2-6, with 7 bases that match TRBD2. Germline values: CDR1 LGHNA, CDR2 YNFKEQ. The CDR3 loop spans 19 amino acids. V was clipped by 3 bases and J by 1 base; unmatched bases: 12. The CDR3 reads CASSQLAGWVSSGANVLTF. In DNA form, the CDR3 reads TGTGCCAGCAGCCAGTTAGCGGGTTGGGTCTCTTCTGGGGCCAACGTCCTGACTTTC.

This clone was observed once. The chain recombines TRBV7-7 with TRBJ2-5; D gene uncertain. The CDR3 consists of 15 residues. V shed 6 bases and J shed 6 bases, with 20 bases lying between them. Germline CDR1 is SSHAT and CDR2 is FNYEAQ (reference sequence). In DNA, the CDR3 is TGTGCCAGCAGGCCCCAACTAAGCAGCGAGAAGACCCAGTACTTC. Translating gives CASRPQLSSEKTQYF.

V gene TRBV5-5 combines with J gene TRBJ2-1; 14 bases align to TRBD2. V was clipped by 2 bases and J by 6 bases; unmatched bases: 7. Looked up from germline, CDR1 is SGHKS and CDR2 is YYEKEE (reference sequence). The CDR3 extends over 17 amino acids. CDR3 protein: CASSLGLAGGLGNEQFF. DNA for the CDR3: TGTGCCAGCAGCTTAGGACTAGCGGGAGGCCTCGGCAATGAGCAGTTCTTC.